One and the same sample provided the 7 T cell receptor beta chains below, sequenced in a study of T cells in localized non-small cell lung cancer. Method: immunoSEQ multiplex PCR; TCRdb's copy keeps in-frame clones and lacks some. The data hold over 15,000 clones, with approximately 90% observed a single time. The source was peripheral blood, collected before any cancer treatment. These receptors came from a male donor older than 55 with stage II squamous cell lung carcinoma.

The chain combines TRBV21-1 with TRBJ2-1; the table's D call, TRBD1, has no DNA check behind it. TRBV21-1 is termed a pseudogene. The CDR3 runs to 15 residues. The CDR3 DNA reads TGTGCCACCCAGGTCACCAAGAGCTCCTACAATGAGCAGTTCTTC. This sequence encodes CATQVTKSSYNEQFF.

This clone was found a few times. The CDR3 DNA sequence: TGTGCCAGCAGCCCCGGGAGGGGCCGTGAAGCTTTCTTT. It codes for CASSPGRGREAFF. This chain links TRBV6-6 with TRBJ1-1; maybe TRBD1 (5 bases). V was trimmed by 6 bases and J by 7 bases, leaving 15 bases between them. The CDR3 runs 13 residues. CDR1 MNHNY and CDR2 SVGAGI come from the germline V gene (reference sequence).

The CDR3 loop is CASSLVGRGIEETQYF. The CDR3, as DNA: TGCGCCAGCAGCTTGGTGGGCAGGGGAATCGAAGAGACCCAGTACTTC. J is TRBJ2-5 and V is TRBV5-1; perhaps TRBD1 as D (6 bases). V lost 0 bases, J lost 3 bases, and 15 bases lay in between. This CDR3 is 16 amino acids long. The germline V gene encodes CDR1 SGHRS and CDR2 YFSETQ. Full variable domain (outside the CDR3, taken from reference TRBV5-1 and TRBJ2-5): KAGVTQTPRYLIKTRGQQVTLSCSPISGHRSVSWYQQTPGQGLQFLFEYFSETQRNKGNFPGRFSGRQFSNSRSEMNVSTLELGDSALYLCASSLVGRGIEETQYFGPGTRLLVL.

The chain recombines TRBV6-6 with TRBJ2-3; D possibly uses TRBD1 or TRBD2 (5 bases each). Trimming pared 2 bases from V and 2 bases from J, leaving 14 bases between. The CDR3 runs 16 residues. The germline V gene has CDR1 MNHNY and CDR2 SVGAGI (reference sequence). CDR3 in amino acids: CASSYQPQGVTDTQYF. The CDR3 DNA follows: TGTGCCAGCAGTTACCAACCCCAGGGAGTCACAGATACGCAGTATTTT.

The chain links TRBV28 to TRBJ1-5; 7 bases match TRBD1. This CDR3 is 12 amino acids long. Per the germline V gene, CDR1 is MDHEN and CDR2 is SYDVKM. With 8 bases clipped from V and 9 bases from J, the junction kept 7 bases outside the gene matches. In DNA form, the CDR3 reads TGTGCCAGCTTTGACAGGGCCGGGCCCCAGCATTTT. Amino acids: CASFDRAGPQHF.

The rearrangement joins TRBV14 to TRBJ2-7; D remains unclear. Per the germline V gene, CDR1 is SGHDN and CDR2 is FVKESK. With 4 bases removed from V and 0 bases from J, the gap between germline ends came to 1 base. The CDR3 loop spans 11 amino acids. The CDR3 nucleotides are TGTGCCAGCAGCCTCTCCTACGAGCAGTACTTC. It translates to CASSLSYEQYF.

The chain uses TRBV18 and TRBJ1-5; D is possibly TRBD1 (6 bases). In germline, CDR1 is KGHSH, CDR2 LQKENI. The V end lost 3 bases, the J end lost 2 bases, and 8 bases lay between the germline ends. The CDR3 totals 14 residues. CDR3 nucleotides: TGTGCCAGCTCACCTGACAGGCGCAATCAGCCCCAGCATTTT. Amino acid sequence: CASSPDRRNQPQHF.